This T cell receptor beta chain was sequenced in a study of blood T cell repertoires in COVID-19. Background on the study: Spain, Italy and the United States supplied samples that represented acute and convalescent COVID-19. The analysed material was cDNA or gDNA that came from T cells, B-cell-depleted T cells, or PBMCs.

Germline V lookup: CDR1 SGDLS, CDR2 YYNGEE. There are 14 residues in the CDR3. V dropped 4 bases and J dropped 4 bases, with 15 bases sitting between them. Per the original methods: Quantification of nucleated cells was approximated via reference gene primer amplification. Method: immunoSEQ multiplex PCR; TCRdb's copy keeps in-frame clones and lacks some. That table supplies the V and J calls and clone size; D and trimming were determined from the DNA. The sample includes about 100,000 clones, roughly 92% seen only once; the top ten take around 5.7%. The gene calls are TRBV9 and TRBJ2-7; TRBD1 is a possible D gene (6 bases). The source material was peripheral blood. The TCR comes from a man aged 70-80 years with acute or convalescent COVID-19. CDR3 bases: TGTGCCAGCAGCACAAGCGGACAGCTGTACGAGCAGTACTTC. This codes for CASSTSGQLYEQYF.